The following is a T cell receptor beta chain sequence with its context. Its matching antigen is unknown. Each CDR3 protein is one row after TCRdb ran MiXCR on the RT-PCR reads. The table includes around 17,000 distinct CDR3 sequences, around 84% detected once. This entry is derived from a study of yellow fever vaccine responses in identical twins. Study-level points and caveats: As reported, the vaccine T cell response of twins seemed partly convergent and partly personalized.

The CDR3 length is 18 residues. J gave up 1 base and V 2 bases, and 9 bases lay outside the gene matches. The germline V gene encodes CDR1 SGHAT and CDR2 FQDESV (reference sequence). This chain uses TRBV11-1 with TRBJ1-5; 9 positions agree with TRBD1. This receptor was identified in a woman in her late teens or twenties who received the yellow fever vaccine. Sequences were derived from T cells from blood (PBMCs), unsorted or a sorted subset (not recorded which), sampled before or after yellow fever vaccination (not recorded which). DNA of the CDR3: TGTGCCAGCAGCTTAATGAGTGCTGGGACAGGGAGCAATCAGCCCCAGCATTTT. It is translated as CASSLMSAGTGSNQPQHF.